The source of this T cell receptor (beta chain) is a study of spatial heterogeneity in lung cancer. At least ten counts were recorded for this clonotype. V lost 6 bases, J lost 9 bases, and 12 bases lay in between. Germline CDR1 MDHEN, CDR2 SYDVKM. The length of the CDR3 is 12 residues. Time point in this sample: sample taken at primary tumor resection. No cells were sorted before sequencing. The whole RNA sequenced was extracted from tumor, nontumor lung or frozen PBMC. Donors were some 72 untreated early-stage non-small cell lung cancer patients. The presence of a unique molecular identifier marked each TCR cDNA molecule. MiXCR was run by TCRdb on the 5' RACE reads, yielding one entry per CDR3 protein. The table has 95,000 or so distinct CDR3 sequences, around 9% seen once.

The sample was PBMCs, taken at surgery. The chain combines TRBV28 with TRBJ2-1; D gene ambiguous. The receptor was derived from a male donor with early-stage non-small cell lung cancer. CDR3 in amino acids: CASSPPWGEQFF. CDR3 DNA sequence: TGTGCCAGCAGCCCTCCCTGGGGTGAGCAGTTCTTC.